The 18 T cell receptor beta chains presented below share a single source sample, sequenced in a study of cytomegalovirus exposure and HLA in healthy donors. PCR primers comprised 60 Vbeta and 13 Jbeta primers. Method: immunoSEQ multiplex PCR; TCRdb's copy keeps in-frame clones and lacks some. The table lists 140,000 to 150,000 clones, about three quarters of them singletons, with 3% in the top ten. Sequenced material: PBMCs. These receptors all stem from a man aged 35-49 years in good health and CMV-seropositive.

This chain connects TRBV4-3 to TRBJ2-7; TRBD1 matches at 7 bases. V lost 0 bases, J lost 4 bases, and 6 bases stayed unmatched. The germline gives CDR1 LGHNA, CDR2 YSLEER. The CDR3 has 15 residues. Written as DNA, the CDR3 is TGCGCCAGCAGCCAAGATGAGGGGGCGCTTTACGAGCAGTACTTC. Residues: CASSQDEGALYEQYF.

The V call is TRBV14, the J call TRBJ2-5; weak D call: TRBD2 (6 bases). Looked up from germline, CDR1 is SGHDN and CDR2 is FVKESK. CDR3 length: 15 amino acids. With 8 bases removed from V and 2 bases from J, the gap between germline ends came to 18 bases. CDR3 bases: TGTGCCAGCCCCGGGGCGGGACTTGAACAAGAGACCCAGTACTTC. Its translation: CASPGAGLEQETQYF.

V gene TRBV6-6 combines with J gene TRBJ1-2, with D unresolved. The CDR3 totals 13 residues. Trimming left V 4 bases short and J 5 bases short, with 11 bases between. The germline V gene encodes CDR1 MNHNY and CDR2 SVGAGI (reference sequence). CDR3 nucleotide sequence: TGTGCCAGCAGTTCGTCCGGAGATTATGGCTACACCTTC. Encoded protein: CASSSSGDYGYTF.

The chain is built from TRBV18 and TRBJ1-1, with unresolved D. CDR1 is KGHSH and CDR2 is LQKENI in the germline V gene. The CDR3 is made up of 13 amino acids. Trimming stripped 6 bases from V and 3 bases from J, with 11 bases between. CDR3 nucleotides: TGTGCCAGCTCTCGGCAGCAGGACACTGAAGCTTTCTTT. Protein sequence: CASSRQQDTEAFF.

V usage is TRBV20-1 and J usage is TRBJ2-5, with no clear D. The V and J ends lost 2 bases and 5 bases respectively, with 6 bases between them. Germline V gene sequence: CDR1 DFQATT, CDR2 SNEGSKA (reference sequence). The CDR3 is made up of 11 amino acids. The DNA for the CDR3 is TGCAGTGCTAGACAAATCGAGACCCAGTACTTC. It specifies CSARQIETQYF.

The CDR3 here is CAISEVGLGTDTQYF. The CDR3 bases are TGTGCCATCAGTGAGGTGGGACTTGGCACAGATACGCAGTATTTT. This chain connects TRBV10-3 to TRBJ2-3; perhaps TRBD2 as D (6 bases). Trimming took off 2 bases at V and 1 base at J, with 10 bases between the two ends. The germline gives CDR1 ENHRY, CDR2 SYGVKD. This CDR3 has 15 amino acids.

This clone has just a few counts. The CDR3 sequence is CASSQGGTSGDQETQYF. The CDR3 bases are TGTGCCAGCAGCCAAGGTGGGACTAGCGGGGATCAAGAGACCCAGTACTTC. This chain uses TRBV4-2 with TRBJ2-5, with TRBD2 matching over 13 bases. With 1 base clipped from V and 2 bases from J, the junction kept 4 bases outside the gene matches. The CDR3 is 17 residues long. Germline V CDR1 and CDR2: LGHNA, YNFKEQ.

The J gene is TRBJ2-7, the V gene TRBV10-2, with TRBD2 matching 11 bases. CDR1 and CDR2 (germline): WSHSY, SAAADI. V shed 4 bases and J 3 bases; nucleotides not matched to a gene: 8. CDR3 length: 16 amino acids. The DNA for the CDR3 is TGCGCCAGCAGTGTCGCCGGGACTAGCGGACACTACGAGCAGTACTTC. Residues: CASSVAGTSGHYEQYF.

This clone was found once. CDR3 region: CASSPGTGEHNEKLFF. The CDR3 DNA reads TGCGCCAGCAGCCCTGGGACAGGTGAACATAATGAAAAACTGTTTTTT. The chain combines TRBV5-1 with TRBJ1-4; 8 bases align to TRBD1. Germline V gives CDR1 SGHRS, CDR2 YFSETQ. This CDR3 has 16 residues. The V and J ends lost 4 bases and 4 bases, in that order; junction bases with no gene match: 9.

The chain carries TRBV5-4 and TRBJ2-2, with TRBD1 matching over 7 bases. Germline CDR1 SGHNT, CDR2 YYREEE (reference sequence). CDR3 length: 13 amino acids. The J segment lost 5 bases and the V segment lost 4 bases, leaving 2 bases of the junction unmatched. CDR3 residues: CASSGQVTGELFF. The CDR3 nucleotides read TGTGCCAGCAGCGGACAGGTGACCGGGGAGCTGTTTTTT.

The rearrangement uses TRBV25-1 and TRBJ2-5; 9 positions agree with TRBD2. The trim removed 3 bases at V and 5 bases at J, leaving 10 bases unmatched. The CDR3 sequence is 16 residues long. Per germline, CDR1 MGHDK and CDR2 SYGVNS. In DNA, the CDR3 is TGTGCCAGCAGTGACCCTGTAGCGGGGGAGAGGGAGACCCAGTACTTC. This encodes CASSDPVAGERETQYF.

The chain carries TRBV9 and TRBJ1-2; 10 bases match TRBD1. Trimming took 4 bases from V and 3 from J; bases not matched to a gene: 6. Germline V gene lookup returns CDR1 SGDLS and CDR2 YYNGEE. This CDR3 has 15 residues. The CDR3 DNA follows: TGTGCCAGCAGCCCTGGGGGGACAGGGGACTATGGCTACACCTTC. It translates to CASSPGGTGDYGYTF.

This clone occurred a few times. This chain connects TRBV13 to TRBJ2-7, with 11 bases aligning to TRBD2. CDR3 length equals 15 residues. With 0 bases clipped from V and 3 bases from J, the junction kept 1 base outside the gene matches. The V gene's germline CDR1 is PRHDT and CDR2 FYEKMQ (reference sequence). The CDR3 protein is CASSLGSGRVYEQYF. As DNA, the CDR3 is TGTGCCAGCAGCTTAGGTAGCGGGAGGGTCTACGAGCAGTACTTC. Using reference TRBV13 and TRBJ2-7 for the parts outside the CDR3, the full variable domain is AAGVIQSPRHLIKEKRETATLKCYPIPRHDTVYWYQQGPGQDPQFLISFYEKMQSDKGSIPDRFSAQQFSDYHSELNMSSLELGDSALYFCASSLGSGRVYEQYFGPGTRLTVT.

This clone was seen once. The CDR3 end shows no conserved phenylalanine or tryptophan, and so a read error is likely. This chain joins TRBV10-1 and TRBJ2-2, with D perhaps matching TRBD2 (5 bases). This CDR3 has 14 amino acids. Germline assignment: CDR1 WNHNN and CDR2 SYGVQD (reference sequence). V was trimmed by 3 bases and J by 5 bases, leaving 10 bases between them. CDR3 sequence (DNA): TGCGCCAGCAGTGATGCCGGGGATACCGGGGAGCTGTTTTCT. This codes for CASSDAGDTGELFS.

The rearrangement links TRBV5-5 to TRBJ1-2; TRBD1 might be the D (6 bases). Germline lookup yields CDR1 SGHKS and CDR2 YYEKEE (reference sequence). The CDR3 has 15 residues. The germline V and J ends were trimmed by 1 base and 2 bases, with 12 bases remaining between them. CDR3 in amino acids: CASSLMGGQNYGYTF. The CDR3 bases are TGTGCCAGCAGCTTGATGGGTGGACAGAACTATGGCTACACCTTC.

The chain joins TRBV29-1 to TRBJ2-4; tentatively, D is TRBD2 (6 bases). V lost 2 bases and J 3 bases, leaving 8 bases between the germline ends. The CDR3 contains 13 residues. The germline CDR1 and CDR2 sequences are SQVTM and ANQGSEA. CDR3: CSVEREVKNIQYF. CDR3 DNA: TGCAGCGTTGAAAGGGAGGTCAAAAACATTCAGTACTTC.

The DNA for the CDR3 is TGCGCCAGCAGCTTGGAGTGGACAGGGAGGGATGGCTACACCTTC. Translating gives CASSLEWTGRDGYTF. The rearrangement uses TRBV5-1 and TRBJ1-2, with 8 bases identical to TRBD1. This CDR3 is 15 amino acids long. V was pared by 0 bases and J by 6 bases, with 7 bases of the junction left unmatched. Germline V gene lookup returns CDR1 SGHRS and CDR2 YFSETQ. Looking up the rest from reference TRBV5-1 and TRBJ1-2 gives the full variable domain: KAGVTQTPRYLIKTRGQQVTLSCSPISGHRSVSWYQQTPGQGLQFLFEYFSETQRNKGNFPGRFSGRQFSNSRSEMNVSTLELGDSALYLCASSLEWTGRDGYTFGSGTRLTVV.

This sequence joins TRBV11-2 and TRBJ2-1; 9 bases are shared with TRBD1. Germline V CDR1 and CDR2: SGHAT, FQNNGV. The CDR3 has 15 residues. V lost 2 bases and J lost 6; bases outside the gene matches: 5. CDR3 amino acids: CASSLRQGDLNEQFF. The DNA for the CDR3 is TGTGCCAGCAGCTTAAGACAGGGGGACCTCAATGAGCAGTTCTTC.